Below are 30 T cell receptor beta chains sequenced from a single sample in a study of response to subunit inactivated influenza vaccine. MiXCR, run by TCRdb on the RT-PCR reads, gives a single entry per CDR3 protein. The table has roughly 500,000 distinct CDR3 sequences, roughly a quarter seen once. These data also formed part of another study, on T cells expressing NK-cell markers. Turning to that study: 5'RACE template switching built TCR beta cDNA with unique molecular identifiers.

Sequencing used CD4+ T cells sorted from PBMCs, obtained 12 days after vaccination. All receptors come from a man aged 50 or older who received an inactivated influenza vaccine.

The genes are TRBV5-1 and TRBJ2-1; the match to TRBD2 covers 10 bases. This CDR3 contains 15 residues. Looked up from germline, CDR1 is SGHRS and CDR2 is YFSETQ. After removal of 6 bases from V and 3 bases from J, the junction contained 6 bases not matched to a gene. The CDR3 nucleotides are TGCGCCAGCAAAATACTAGCGGGGAACTACAATGAGCAGTTCTTC. Encoded protein: CASKILAGNYNEQFF. Full variable domain (rest looked up from reference TRBV5-1 and TRBJ2-1): KAGVTQTPRYLIKTRGQQVTLSCSPISGHRSVSWYQQTPGQGLQFLFEYFSETQRNKGNFPGRFSGRQFSNSRSEMNVSTLELGDSALYLCASKILAGNYNEQFFGPGTRLTVL.

The gene calls are TRBV28 and TRBJ2-7; a possible D gene is TRBD2 (6 bases). The CDR3 is made up of 15 amino acids. Trimming cost V 5 bases and J 2 bases, with 16 bases left between them. Germline-derived CDR1 and CDR2 are MDHEN and SYDVKM. CDR3 amino acids: CASSLRLGITYEQYF. The CDR3 bases are TGTGCCAGCAGTCTTAGACTAGGGATTACCTACGAGCAGTACTTC.

This clonotype was counted only a few times. The chain links TRBV5-5 to TRBJ2-3; 10 bases are a match to TRBD1. V trimming: 3 bases; J trimming: 0 bases; junction bases outside the gene matches: 7. Germline CDR1 and CDR2: SGHKS and YYEKEE (reference sequence). The CDR3 spans 17 residues. CDR3 in DNA: TGTGCCAGCAGCTCCCGGACAGGGGGGGCTAGCACAGATACGCAGTATTTT. Translating it yields CASSSRTGGASTDTQYF.

The chain links TRBV20-1 to TRBJ2-3; perhaps TRBD1 as D (5 bases). The CDR3 extends over 15 amino acids. V was clipped by 6 bases and J by 0 bases, with 16 bases between them. CDR1 is DFQATT and CDR2 is SNEGSKA in the germline V gene (reference sequence). CDR3 nucleotides: TGCAGTGCAGAAAACAGGCAACTTAGCACAGATACGCAGTATTTT. Translation: CSAENRQLSTDTQYF.

This clonotype occurred a few times. The V call is TRBV6-4, the J call TRBJ2-2, with D possibly TRBD2 on 5 matching bases. Trimming shortened V by 6 bases and J by 3 bases, and 11 bases separated the two germline ends. CDR1 MRHNA and CDR2 SNTAGT come from the germline V gene. CDR3 length: 14 amino acids. CDR3 residues: CASRLDYHTGELFF. In DNA form, the CDR3 reads TGTGCCAGCAGACTAGATTACCACACCGGGGAGCTGTTTTTT.

The count of this clonotype is one. V gene TRBV2 combines with J gene TRBJ2-1; D could derive from TRBD1 or TRBD2 (6 bases each). V was trimmed by 2 bases and J by 6 bases, leaving 17 bases between them. Germline V gives CDR1 SNHLY, CDR2 FYNNEI. This CDR3 is built from 16 residues. The CDR3 spells CASSERGLAMVNEQFF. The DNA of the CDR3 is TGTGCCAGCAGTGAACGGGGGCTAGCGATGGTCAATGAGCAGTTCTTC.

This clonotype has a handful of counts. V and J are TRBV6-2 or TRBV6-3 and TRBJ1-2; no definite D call. Per germline, CDR1 MNHEY and CDR2 SVGEGT. V lost 6 bases, J lost 6 bases, and 14 bases lay in between. The length of the CDR3 is 13 residues. CDR3 amino acids: CASRSTRADGYTF. The CDR3 DNA reads TGTGCCAGCAGGTCAACGAGGGCAGATGGCTACACCTTC.

The chain has TRBV20-1 and TRBJ2-1; 12 bases map to TRBD2. The V gene end was trimmed by 6 bases and the J gene end by 5 bases; junction bases not matched to a gene: 8. The CDR3 loop spans 15 amino acids. Germline lookup yields CDR1 DFQATT and CDR2 SNEGSKA (reference sequence). CDR3: CSAYTGLAGHNEQFF. The CDR3 DNA sequence: TGCAGTGCGTACACCGGACTAGCGGGGCACAATGAGCAGTTCTTC.

The V call is TRBV30, the J call TRBJ1-2, with 9 positions matching TRBD1. The germline CDR1 and CDR2 sequences are GTSNPN and SVGIG (reference sequence). The J segment lost 7 bases and the V segment lost 5 bases, leaving 17 bases of the junction unmatched. The CDR3 sequence is 16 residues long. The CDR3 loop reads CAWHFGQGKGSRGYTF. The DNA for the CDR3 is TGTGCCTGGCACTTTGGACAGGGGAAAGGTTCGCGTGGCTACACCTTC.

This clonotype was observed a few times. The chain is built from TRBV28 and TRBJ2-3, with 10 bases lining up with TRBD2. This CDR3 has 17 amino acids. Germline lookup yields CDR1 MDHEN and CDR2 SYDVKM. J lost 5 bases, V lost 3 bases, and 11 bases had no gene match. This chain's CDR3 is CASSLWGLARSGDTQYF. In DNA, the CDR3 is TGTGCCAGCAGTTTGTGGGGACTAGCGAGGTCGGGAGATACGCAGTATTTT. The whole variable domain, remainder taken from reference TRBV28 and TRBJ2-3, is DVKVTQSSRYLVKRTGEKVFLECVQDMDHENMFWYRQDPGLGLRLIYFSYDVKMKEKGDIPEGYSVSREKKERFSLILESASTNQTSMYLCASSLWGLARSGDTQYFGPGTRLTVL.

This clonotype was recorded a few times. The V and J genes are TRBV11-2 and TRBJ2-5; D is perhaps TRBD2 (7 bases). Germline V gene lookup returns CDR1 SGHAT and CDR2 FQNNGV. Trimming left V 4 bases short and J 0 bases short, with 21 bases between. This CDR3 contains 18 residues. The CDR3 nucleotides read TGTGCCAGCAGCTCCCGGAACGGGCGGGGGCAGTACCAAGAGACCCAGTACTTC. Amino acid sequence: CASSSRNGRGQYQETQYF.

This clonotype came up a few times. DNA for the CDR3: TGTGCCAGCAGTAACAGGCTTATCAGGTGGCTGTTTTTT. Encoded protein: CASSNRLIRWLFF. V and J are TRBV12-3 or TRBV12-4 and TRBJ2-2; D is possibly TRBD1 (5 bases). V gave up 5 bases and J gave up 13 bases, with 17 bases separating them. The CDR3 totals 13 residues.

This clonotype was counted only a few times. This sequence joins TRBV11-2 and TRBJ2-3; D not resolved. Per germline, CDR1 SGHAT and CDR2 FQNNGV. Trimming removed 5 bases from V and 2 bases from J, with 11 bases in between. The CDR3 has 14 amino acids. CDR3 sequence: CASSVTRATDTQYF. The CDR3, as DNA: TGTGCCAGCAGCGTAACACGGGCCACAGATACGCAGTATTTT. Complete variable domain (other parts from reference TRBV11-2 and TRBJ2-3): EAGVAQSPRYKIIEKRQSVAFWCNPISGHATLYWYQQILGQGPKLLIQFQNNGVVDDSQLPKDRFSAERLKGVDSTLKIQPAKLEDSAVYLCASSVTRATDTQYFGPGTRLTVL.

The chain is built from TRBV20-1 and TRBJ2-7, with D possibly matching TRBD1 (5 bases). The CDR3 covers 12 residues. Trimming removed 0 bases from V and 6 bases from J, with 9 bases in between. CDR1 and CDR2 from the germline V gene are DFQATT and SNEGSKA (reference sequence). This chain's CDR3 is CSARDHRSEQYF. In DNA, the CDR3 is TGCAGTGCTAGAGATCACAGGAGCGAGCAGTACTTC.

The V gene is TRBV30, the J gene TRBJ1-1, with D unclear. CDR3 length: 15 residues. V was cut by 2 bases and J by 0 bases, with 13 bases left in between. In germline, CDR1 is GTSNPN, CDR2 SVGIG (reference sequence). CDR3 in amino acids: CAWSPLGTMNTEAFF. CDR3 bases: TGTGCCTGGAGTCCACTAGGAACGATGAACACTGAAGCTTTCTTT.

This clonotype was counted only a few times. This chain uses TRBV12-3 or TRBV12-4 with TRBJ2-5, with 11 positions matching TRBD1. V lost 6 bases and J lost 7; bases outside the gene matches: 7. This CDR3 is 14 amino acids long. As DNA, the CDR3 is TGTGCCAGCAGCCTGTCGGGACAGGGGGGGACCCAGTACTTC. Translated, it gives CASSLSGQGGTQYF.

The chain is built from TRBV7-8 and TRBJ2-7; D call uncertain. V gave up 0 bases and J gave up 1 base, with 7 bases separating them. The CDR3 extends over 14 amino acids. Germline V gene lookup returns CDR1 SGHVS and CDR2 FQNEAQ. The CDR3 DNA reads TGTGCCAGCAGCTTAGCGTCCATTTCCTACGAGCAGTACTTC. This codes for CASSLASISYEQYF.

This chain connects TRBV30 to TRBJ1-2; D ambiguous. The CDR3 length is 14 residues. With 1 base removed from V and 2 bases from J, the gap between germline ends came to 11 bases. The germline CDR1 and CDR2 sequences are GTSNPN and SVGIG (reference sequence). CDR3: CAWSETALNYGYTF. The CDR3 DNA is TGTGCCTGGAGTGAAACGGCCCTGAACTATGGCTACACCTTC.

Many counts were recorded for this clonotype. The V gene is TRBV7-9, the J gene TRBJ2-7; maybe TRBD1 (6 bases). There are 14 residues in the CDR3. Trimming cost V 6 bases and J 1 base, with 13 bases left between them. CDR1 SEHNR and CDR2 FQNEAQ come from the germline V gene (reference sequence). The CDR3 DNA follows: TGTGCCAGCAGTGAAGGACAGCTATCCTACGAGCAGTACTTC. Translated: CASSEGQLSYEQYF.

This chain connects TRBV20-1 to TRBJ1-1, with D tentatively TRBD1 (5 bases). Germline values: CDR1 DFQATT, CDR2 SNEGSKA (reference sequence). The CDR3 has 15 amino acids. Trimming pared 7 bases from V and 1 base from J, leaving 19 bases between. This chain's CDR3 is CSVGGLGPENTEAFF. The DNA for the CDR3 is TGCAGTGTTGGCGGGTTGGGACCCGAGAACACTGAAGCTTTCTTT.

The chain joins TRBV30 to TRBJ1-5; D not certain. Germline values: CDR1 GTSNPN, CDR2 SVGIG (reference sequence). The CDR3 sequence is 13 residues long. The V and J ends lost 1 base and 4 bases respectively, with 8 bases between them. The chain's CDR3 is CAWSATGNQPQHF. CDR3 DNA: TGTGCCTGGAGTGCGACGGGGAATCAGCCCCAGCATTTT. The full variable domain, completed using reference TRBV30 and TRBJ1-5, is SQTIHQWPATLVQPVGSPLSLECTVEGTSNPNLYWYRQAAGRGLQLLFYSVGIGQISSEVPQNLSASRPQDRQFILSSKKLLLSDSGFYLCAWSATGNQPQHFGDGTRLSIL.

The chain links TRBV14 to TRBJ2-1, with D maybe TRBD1 (5 bases). V lost 4 bases, J lost 15 bases, and 19 bases lay in between. In germline, CDR1 is SGHDN, CDR2 FVKESK. This CDR3 is 13 amino acids long. The CDR3 loop is CASSPVRAGRSFF. The CDR3 DNA is TGTGCCAGCAGCCCAGTCAGAGCAGGGCGTTCGTTCTTC.

The chain has TRBV20-1 and TRBJ1-2, with 8 positions matching TRBD1. Unmatched junction bases numbered 4, after V lost 6 bases and J lost 7 bases. The germline CDR1 and CDR2 sequences are DFQATT and SNEGSKA (reference sequence). The CDR3 runs 11 residues. In DNA, the CDR3 is TGCAGTGCCCAGGGGGCCGGTGGCTACACCTTC. The encoded protein is CSAQGAGGYTF.

This clonotype has just a few counts. V is TRBV11-2 and J is TRBJ2-5, with 7 bases matching TRBD2. Germline assignment: CDR1 SGHAT and CDR2 FQNNGV. V shed 5 bases, J shed 3 bases, and the junction held 9 bases outside the gene matches. The CDR3 is 15 amino acids. CDR3 residues: CASSEAGGVEETQYF. CDR3 nucleotides: TGTGCCAGCAGCGAGGCTGGGGGGGTGGAAGAGACCCAGTACTTC.

This clonotype appeared many times. The J gene is TRBJ2-2, the V gene TRBV12-3 or TRBV12-4; 14 bases align to TRBD2. The CDR3 length is 16 residues. After removal of 5 bases from V and 4 bases from J, the junction contained 3 bases not matched to a gene. DNA for the CDR3: TGTGCCAGCAGTCCGGGACTAGCGGGGGTCACCGGGGAGCTGTTTTTT. Translating gives CASSPGLAGVTGELFF.

This sequence joins TRBV10-3 and TRBJ2-7, with D perhaps assigned TRBD1 or TRBD2 (6 bases each). V dropped 3 bases and J dropped 1 base, with 16 bases sitting between them. This CDR3 has 16 residues. The germline V gene has CDR1 ENHRY and CDR2 SYGVKD. CDR3 amino acids: CAISDRRGSPSYEQYF. In nucleotides, the CDR3 is TGTGCCATCAGTGATAGGAGGGGGTCTCCTTCCTACGAGCAGTACTTC.

This clonotype turned up a few times. The CDR3 protein is CASRDNGELFF. Written as DNA, the CDR3 is TGTGCCAGCAGGGACAACGGGGAGCTGTTTTTT. This chain links TRBV7-3 with TRBJ2-2; tentatively, D is TRBD1 (5 bases). Germline CDR1 is SGHTA and CDR2 is FQGTGA. CDR3 size: 11 residues. The V end lost 6 bases, the J end lost 7 bases, and 6 bases lay between the germline ends.

In this sample, this clonotype turned up a few times. This CDR3 reads CSVPRDSPSSYNEQFF. CDR3 nucleotides: TGCAGCGTGCCCCGGGACTCTCCTAGCTCCTACAATGAGCAGTTCTTC. The genes are TRBV29-1 and TRBJ2-1; weak D call: TRBD2 (6 bases). This CDR3 contains 16 residues. The germline V and J ends were trimmed by 6 bases and 0 bases, with 18 bases remaining between them. The germline V gene encodes CDR1 SQVTM and CDR2 ANQGSEA.

The chain carries TRBV9 and TRBJ2-4, with TRBD2 as a possible D gene (7 bases). The CDR3 is made up of 13 amino acids. Germline V gene data show CDR1 as SGDLS and CDR2 as YYNGEE. V gave up 6 bases and J gave up 9 bases, with 16 bases separating them. The CDR3 bases are TGTGCCAGCAACCCTGAAGGGGGGGGCATTCAGTACTTC. This sequence encodes CASNPEGGGIQYF.

This clonotype has just a few counts. Here the CDR3 reads CSGQNTGELFF. For the CDR3, the DNA is TGCAGCGGACAGAACACCGGGGAGCTGTTTTTT. The rearrangement links TRBV29-1 to TRBJ2-2; D not certain. This CDR3 has 11 amino acids. Looked up from germline, CDR1 is SQVTM and CDR2 is ANQGSEA. V lost 7 bases, J lost 1 base, and 4 bases lay in between.